This T cell receptor beta chain was captured in a study of T cells after posttransplantation cyclophosphamide. Study-wide results and limits: TRB overlap between skin or GI tissue T cells and blood was limited. Recipient CMV seropositivity and CMV reactivation strongly tracked TRB clonality. Later post-transplant blood repertoires were often dominated by donor CD8+ memory clones.

This clone was observed once. Antigen specificity is unknown. Cyclophosphamide on days +3 and +4 followed busulfan-fludarabine conditioning and a marrow graft. The assay was immunoSEQ multiplex PCR, and TCRdb's table has in-frame clones only and misses some. The sample has some 34,000 clones; 78% are singletons. The source material was CD4+ T cells sorted from blood, sampled roughly 1,900 days after a stem cell transplant with posttransplant cyclophosphamide. The TCR originated in a female patient aged 35-55 years who received an allogeneic stem cell transplant from a related donor, was CMV-positive, and had no GVHD. The graft donor may have given rise to some T cells.

The CDR3 spells CASSNRQGFGGELFF. DNA for the CDR3: TGTGCCAGCAGCAATCGACAGGGGTTCGGCGGGGAGCTGTTTTTT. This sequence joins TRBV27 and TRBJ2-2; 8 nucleotides align to TRBD1. This CDR3 has 15 residues. Per germline, CDR1 MNHEY and CDR2 SMNVEV (reference sequence). The V segment lost 6 bases and the J segment 7 bases; nucleotides outside the gene matches: 10.